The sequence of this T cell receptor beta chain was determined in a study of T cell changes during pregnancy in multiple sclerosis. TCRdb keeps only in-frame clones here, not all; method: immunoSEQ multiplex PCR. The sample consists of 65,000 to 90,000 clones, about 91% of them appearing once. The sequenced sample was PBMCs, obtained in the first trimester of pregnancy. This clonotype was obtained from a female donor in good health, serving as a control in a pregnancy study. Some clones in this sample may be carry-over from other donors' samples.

The CDR3 spells CSAPHAGELFF. Here the CDR3 DNA reads TGCAGCGCCCCCCATGCGGGGGAGCTGTTTTTT. The rearrangement joins TRBV29-1 to TRBJ2-2; D is undetermined. Trimming removed 7 bases from V and 8 bases from J, with 11 bases in between. Germline V gene lookup returns CDR1 SQVTM and CDR2 ANQGSEA. This CDR3 has 11 residues.